This TCR beta chain derives from a study of T cell responses to AZD1222 COVID-19 vaccine. Germline V lookup: CDR1 LGHDT, CDR2 YNNKEL (reference sequence). The CDR3 loop spans 11 amino acids. The ends were cut back, 1 base at V and 7 bases at J, with 2 bases in the middle. Sequencing was performed with immunoSEQ multiplex PCR; in TCRdb, only in-frame clones are kept and a portion is missing. This repertoire shows about 110,000 clones, just over 85% found once; its top ten account for approximately 3%. Regarding the study as a whole: Receipt of two AZD1222 doses was followed by a rise in Spike-specific TCR breadth and depth.

Note on this clone: Its antigen is still unknown. Different DNA sequences within this sample yield the same CDR3.

Sequences were derived from peripheral blood, sampled on day 0 of AZD1222 vaccination. The chain links TRBV3-1 (or the pseudogene TRBV3-2) to TRBJ1-3; D gene uncertain. The receptor was derived from an adult in good health. CDR3 sequence reads: CASSQGNTIYF. Here the CDR3 DNA reads TGTGCCAGCAGCCAAGGGAACACCATATATTTT.